Listed below are T cell receptor beta chains from one sample, sequenced in a study of blood T cell repertoires in COVID-19. This table comes from immunoSEQ multiplex PCR, and its TCRdb copy is limited to in-frame clones, with some not included. The sample includes roughly 67,000 clones, more than 60% of them seen just once. The sample taken for sequencing was peripheral blood. These receptors were taken from a human donor in a cohort sampled during active COVID-19. CDR3s include the opening cysteine and the closing phenylalanine or tryptophan.

>TRBV19|TRBJ1-2
CASSRDRTNYGYTF
>TRBV6-1|TRBJ1-1
CASSEVENTEAFF
>TRBV29-1|TRBJ2-1
CSVEGAGAYNEQFF
>TRBV7-2|TRBJ2-1
CASSVERGGPRRQFF
>TRBV2|TRBJ2-1
CASSDVVSIEQFF
>TRBV19|TRBJ1-5
CASTNIHGSQGSQPQHF
>TRBV7-2|TRBJ2-1
CASSPGGRAVGEQFF
>TRBV6-2/TRBV6-3|TRBJ1-2
CASSSTGEGYTF
>TRBV6-5|TRBJ2-7
CASRDWDSAYEQYF
>TRBV11-2|TRBJ2-2
CASSLGVGLETGELFF
>TRBV9|TRBJ1-2
CASSPKDRDFGYTF
>TRBV6-5|TRBJ2-7
CASSYLAGQTYEQYF
>TRBV19|TRBJ2-7
CASSTEGAREQYF
>TRBV19|TRBJ1-1
CASIPSGGPNTEAFF
>TRBV28|TRBJ1-6
CASSLGGNNSPLHF
>TRBV5-1|TRBJ1-4
CASSLGPGSNEKLFF
>TRBV20-1|TRBJ1-2
CSGVLEGYTF
>TRBV9|TRBJ2-3
CASSVDYTDTQYF
>TRBV19|TRBJ1-1
CASIPTGAQNTEAFF
>TRBV12-5|TRBJ2-1
CASPGQYLSYNEQFF
>TRBV2|TRBJ1-1
CASGRGNFFEAFF
>TRBV9|TRBJ2-7
CASSVSGGRYEQYF
>TRBV5-1|TRBJ2-1
CASSGDFNEQFF
>TRBV28|TRBJ1-5
CASSLFFGAGGGQPQHF
>TRBV19|TRBJ1-2
CASTGSPQGSNYGYTF
>TRBV29-1|TRBJ2-5
CSVVGTSGSETQYF
>TRBV6-5|TRBJ1-1
CASSRDTQNTEAFF
>TRBV25-1|TRBJ1-6
CASSSEYNSPLHF
>TRBV6-2/TRBV6-3|TRBJ1-2
CASTPDRGFRNQGYTF
>TRBV5-4|TRBJ2-3
CASSNKAGTGSTDTQYF
>TRBV7-7|TRBJ2-1
CASSLAGEGDEQFF
>TRBV19|TRBJ1-6
CASSETGYNSPLHF
>TRBV5-1|TRBJ2-1
CASSLGGQPTYNEQFF
>TRBV9|TRBJ2-3
CASSTGLAGADTQYF
>TRBV10-3|TRBJ2-5
CAMAGGTQETQYF
>TRBV12-3/TRBV12-4|TRBJ2-1
CASSSIWHEQFF
>TRBV18|TRBJ2-1
CASSVANLNEQFF
>TRBV7-2|TRBJ2-7
CASTPDRDTYEQYF
>TRBV7-2|TRBJ2-1
CASKGQGSYNEQFF
>TRBV19|TRBJ1-1
CASSPRDSSAFF
>TRBV19|TRBJ2-1
CASRITGQSYNEQFF
>TRBV7-6|TRBJ2-5
CASSSLGLAGGETQYF
>TRBV3-1/TRBV3-2|TRBJ2-7
CASSQDGTREQYF
>TRBV18|TRBJ2-7
CASSPQAGGTYEQYF
>TRBV4-2|TRBJ1-1
CASSQETIAFF
>TRBV7-9|TRBJ2-3
CASSLPGAFTDTQYF
>TRBV20-1|TRBJ2-1
CSAPPHDEQFF
>TRBV27|TRBJ2-1
CASSRTSGAAGEQFF
>TRBV2|TRBJ2-1
CASSEAGLLGHNEQFF
>TRBV27|TRBJ1-2
CASSPSPPDRGGGYTF
>TRBV27|TRBJ2-1
CASSKSGVWNEQFF
>TRBV3-1/TRBV3-2|TRBJ1-5
CASSEGHLNQPQHF
>TRBV29-1|TRBJ2-1
CSVLGAAAYNEQFF
>TRBV7-9|TRBJ2-5
CASSLEGGGQETQYF
>TRBV2|TRBJ1-2
CASSVGTHGYYGYTF
>TRBV7-2|TRBJ2-7
CASSLDPGTVYEQYF
>TRBV2|TRBJ2-3
CASSGISGGTDTQYF